The T cell receptor (beta chain) under discussion was sequenced for a study of Graves' ophthalmopathy and Graves' hyperthyroidism. Study results and caveats: Detection in blood was also observed for most expanded thyroid clonotypes above 0.001 frequency. With about 87% sensitivity and roughly 80% specificity, a 13-signature model separated ophthalmopathy from stable hyperthyroidism.

Amplification targeted the TCR beta CDR3 regions, with RNA transcripts as the source material. The workflow started with a first-round RT-PCR run with HTBI primers and then moved on to a second-round multiplex PCR. TCRdb recomputed calls from the multiplex PCR reads with MiXCR, one row per CDR3 protein. The repertoire has 150,000 to 200,000 distinct CDR3 sequences, over 35% of them found once; the top ten carry under 6.5%. This clonotype was observed at least ten times. Its cognate antigen is unknown. Germline CDR1 is SNHLY and CDR2 is FYNNEI. The CDR3 is made up of 13 amino acids. V lost 0 bases and J lost 0, with 2 bases in between. Presentation of ophthalmopathy in the donors involved moderate-to-severe activity, CAS ≥3, NOSPECS ≥4 and a duration under 3 months.

Sequenced sample: peripheral blood. The receptor was isolated from a woman aged 40 to 50 with Graves' ophthalmopathy. The rearrangement links TRBV2 to TRBJ1-2; D is unresolved. The CDR3 here is CASSEAPNYGYTF. The CDR3 region has the DNA TGTGCCAGCAGTGAAGCGCCTAACTATGGCTACACCTTC.